Listed here are 9 T cell receptor beta chains from one sample, sequenced in a study of siplizumab effects on memory and regulatory T cells. The assay was immunoSEQ multiplex PCR, and TCRdb's table has in-frame clones only and misses some. The repertoire includes around 87,000 clones, just under 90% of them detected once, and roughly 14% sits in the top ten. The sample taken for sequencing was CD4+ T cells sorted from blood. These TCRs come from a human donor in good health.

The chain carries TRBV7-8 and TRBJ1-2; D is ambiguous. The CDR3 spans 15 residues. Trimming left V 2 bases short and J 5 bases short, with 15 bases between. In germline, CDR1 is SGHVS, CDR2 FQNEAQ. The CDR3 loop reads CASSLRDPNAYGYTF. The DNA for the CDR3 is TGTGCCAGCAGCTTAAGAGACCCGAACGCGTATGGCTACACCTTC.

The chain recombines TRBV19 with TRBJ2-4; 14 nucleotides line up with TRBD2. Germline CDR1 LNHDA, CDR2 SQIVND (reference sequence). V dropped 6 bases and J dropped 0; count of bases not matched to a gene: 7. This CDR3 spans 18 amino acids. CDR3 region: CASSSGLAGVLAKNIQYF. In nucleotides, the CDR3 is TGTGCCAGTAGCTCGGGACTAGCGGGAGTTCTAGCCAAAAACATTCAGTACTTC.

V usage is TRBV5-1 and J usage is TRBJ2-1, with TRBD1 matching 9 bases. Germline V gene data show CDR1 as SGHRS and CDR2 as YFSETQ. With 3 bases clipped from V and 4 bases from J, the junction kept 5 bases outside the gene matches. This CDR3 is 15 amino acids long. CDR3 bases: TGCGCCAGCAGCTCCGGGACAGGGTTGTACAATGAGCAGTTCTTC. It translates to CASSSGTGLYNEQFF.

This chain links TRBV6-6 with TRBJ1-2, with 8 bases aligning to TRBD1. Germline V gives CDR1 MNHNY, CDR2 SVGAGI (reference sequence). V trimming: 6 bases; J trimming: 5 bases; junction bases outside the gene matches: 11. The CDR3 covers 15 residues. CDR3 DNA sequence: TGTGCCAGCAGGGGGACAGGCGCTCTTCGATATGGCTACACCTTC. It specifies CASRGTGALRYGYTF.

The CDR3 sequence: CASRWWNTEAFF. As DNA, the CDR3 is TGTGCCAGCAGGTGGTGGAACACTGAAGCTTTCTTT. The chain uses TRBV28 and TRBJ1-1; D not certain. V lost 6 bases and J 1 base, leaving 6 bases between the germline ends. This CDR3 comprises 12 residues. CDR1 MDHEN and CDR2 SYDVKM come from the germline V gene.

The rearrangement uses TRBV11-2 and TRBJ2-3, with 11 positions matching TRBD2. V shed 3 bases and J 3 bases; nucleotides not matched to a gene: 2. Germline CDR1 and CDR2: SGHAT and FQNNGV. The CDR3 is made up of 15 amino acids. This chain's CDR3 is CASSFSGRATDTQYF. In nucleotides, the CDR3 is TGTGCCAGCAGCTTTAGCGGGAGGGCAACAGATACGCAGTATTTT.

The chain joins TRBV19 to TRBJ2-7; no reliable D call. V was pared by 5 bases and J by 0 bases, with 14 bases between. Germline V CDR1 and CDR2: LNHDA, SQIVND (reference sequence). The CDR3 extends over 15 amino acids. The CDR3 spells CASSPRVGSSYEQYF. The CDR3 region has the DNA TGTGCCAGTAGTCCAAGGGTGGGTAGCTCCTACGAGCAGTACTTC.

The chain links TRBV11-3 to TRBJ2-1; 8 bases are shared with TRBD2. Germline lookup yields CDR1 SGHNT and CDR2 YENEEA. Germline trimming cut 5 bases from V and 8 bases from J; bases unmatched to any gene: 11. The CDR3 contains 15 residues. CDR3 protein: CASSRGLAGPDEQFF. The CDR3 DNA is TGTGCCAGCAGCAGAGGACTAGCAGGGCCCGATGAGCAGTTCTTC. Variable domain in full (rest from reference TRBV11-3 and TRBJ2-1): EAGVVQSPRYKIIEKKQPVAFWCNPISGHNTLYWYLQNLGQGPELLIRYENEEAVDDSQLPKDRFSAERLKGVDSTLKIQPAELGDSAVYLCASSRGLAGPDEQFFGPGTRLTVL.

This clone showed up just once. This chain connects TRBV27 to TRBJ2-3; TRBD2 might be the D (5 bases). The germline V gene encodes CDR1 MNHEY and CDR2 SMNVEV (reference sequence). This CDR3 comprises 14 residues. V lost 4 bases to trimming and J lost 1 base, with 9 bases between them. The CDR3 nucleotides are TGTGCCAGCAGTTCCAAACTAGGCACAGATACGCAGTATTTT. It encodes CASSSKLGTDTQYF.